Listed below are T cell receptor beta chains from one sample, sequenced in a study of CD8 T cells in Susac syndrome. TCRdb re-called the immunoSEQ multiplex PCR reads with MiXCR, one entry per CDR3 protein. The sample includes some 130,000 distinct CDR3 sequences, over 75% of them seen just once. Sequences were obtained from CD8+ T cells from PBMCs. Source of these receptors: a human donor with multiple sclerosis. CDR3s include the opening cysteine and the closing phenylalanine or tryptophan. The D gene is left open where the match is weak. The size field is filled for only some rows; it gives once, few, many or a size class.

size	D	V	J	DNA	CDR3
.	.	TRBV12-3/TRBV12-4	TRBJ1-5	TGTGCCAGCAGTTTCTTCGGTTATAGCAATCAGCCCCAGCATTTT	CASSFFGYSNQPQHF
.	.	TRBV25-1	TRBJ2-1	TGTGCCAGCAGTGAAATCGGGAGTGAGCAGTTCTTC	CASSEIGSEQFF
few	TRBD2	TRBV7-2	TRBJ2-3	TGTGCCAGCAGCTCGGGACTAGCGGGAGAAGAGACAGATACGCAGTATTTT	CASSSGLAGEETDTQYF
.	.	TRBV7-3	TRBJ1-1	TGTGCCAGCAGCTTAACCCCCTTGGGGGCAGGCACTGAAGCTTTCTTT	CASSLTPLGAGTEAFF
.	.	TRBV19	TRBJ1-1	TGTGCCAGTAAAATCGGGGGGGGCTCGGGCACTGAAGCTTTCTTT	CASKIGGGSGTEAFF
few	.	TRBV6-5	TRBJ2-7	TGTGCCAGCAGTTACTCGAAGGACTACGAGCAGTACTTC	CASSYSKDYEQYF
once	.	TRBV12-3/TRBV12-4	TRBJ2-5	TGTGCCAGCAGTGGGTGGGGGGCGGAGGAGACCCAGTACTTC	CASSGWGAEETQYF
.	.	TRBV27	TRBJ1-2	TGTGCCAGCAGTTCGCAGGGGTTGCGGGGCTACACCTTC	CASSSQGLRGYTF
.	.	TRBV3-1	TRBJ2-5	TGTGCCAGCAGCCAAAATAAGGGAGGAATACGGTACCAAGAGACCCAGTACTTC	CASSQNKGGIRYQETQYF
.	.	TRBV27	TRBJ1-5	TGTGCCAGCAGTTACGGACCTAATCAGCCCCAGCATTTT	CASSYGPNQPQHF